This T cell receptor (beta chain) was profiled in a study of T-cell memory formation after mild COVID-19 (dated by TCRdb to the early 2020s). Regarding the research as a whole: TCR sequence clusters from the two donors were found to be largely donor specific. Two young, previously healthy adult volunteers, one female and one male, were included in the cohort. In two donors, T-cell clones that expanded and contracted after mild COVID-19 were followed by sequencing TCRalpha and TCRbeta repertoires longitudinally.

Instrument used: Illumina NovaSeq 6000. TCRalpha and TCRbeta cDNA libraries were built by 5'RACE with constant-segment primers, adding sample barcodes and unique molecular identifiers. RNA was extracted from every sample with Trizol reagent. Library amplification was performed in two PCR steps, and a second sample barcode and Illumina TruSeq adapters were introduced in the second step. Sequencing of libraries was performed on an Illumina NovaSeq with 2 x 150 bp paired-end reads. The original methods were these. Demultiplexing of reads and collapsing into UMI-guided consensus sequences were performed with migec v1.2.7. Using mixcr v2.1.11, UMI consensuses were aligned to TRA and TRB V and J templates and then assembled into clonotypes. A clonotype was counted as expanded or contracted only when both edgeR and NoisET called the clonotype significant, with the noise models trained on biological replicates. edgeR calls used a false discovery rate-adjusted p below 0.01 and a log2 fold-change threshold of 1. As an exploratory analysis of dynamics, PCA with hierarchical clustering was applied to max-normalized trajectories of the 1000 most abundant clonotypes. Separately sequenced CD4+ and CD8+ repertoires were used to assign a CD4 or CD8 phenotype to each responding clone. In TCRdb, the public reads were trimmed at Q25 with fastp and aligned with MiXCR, with productive beta chains retained. One record per CDR3 amino acid sequence lists the most common genes and DNA. TCRdb, not the original authors, processed these V and J calls. This sample has roughly 510,000 distinct CDR3 sequences in its table, and approximately 15% of those were observed once. Less than 10% of the sample belongs to the ten largest clones.

V and J are trimmed by 4 bases and 6 bases, and the gene matches miss 4 bases of the junction. CDR1 and CDR2 were assigned from the germline V gene as MGHRA and YSYEKL. Taken from cysteine to phenylalanine, the CDR3 has 13 residues. Solely the CDR3 DNA is kept, with 39 bases framed from the first base. Ficoll-Paque density gradient centrifugation was the method used to isolate PBMCs. Findings and caveats that apply to the study as a whole: The study covered only a couple of mild cases, and larger cohorts including severe cases with pre-infection samples were considered necessary. Whether the second-wave clones peaking on day 37 were SARS-CoV-2 specific was not confirmed. Contracting CD4+ clones were located mainly in the CM and EM memory subsets, whereas CD8+ clones were found to be enriched in EMRA. Some responding clones were detected in pre-infection memory, suggesting pre-existing cross-reactive memory T cells joined the SARS-CoV-2 response. Clones contracting from day 15 to 85 had balanced CD4/CD8 phenotypes, while a second wave expanding from day 15 to 37 was biased towards CD4+.

On this clonotype itself: The antigen it binds to is not known. The sample holds no much larger clone one base away, and base qualities are not on file.

The receptor chain draws on TRBV4-1 and TRBJ2-7, with 9 central nucleotides matching TRBD1. The clonotype comes from an adult woman who had mild COVID-19 (a few samples of this study predate the infection). The sample titles of this study are shuffled in the database, so cell type and time point are left out; the donor was told from shared clones. Sample: PBMCs or a T cell subset sorted from them (not recorded which). This receptor has the CDR3 CASSRTGEGEQYF. The DNA reads TGCGCCAGCAGCCGGACAGGGGAGGGCGAGCAGTACTTC.